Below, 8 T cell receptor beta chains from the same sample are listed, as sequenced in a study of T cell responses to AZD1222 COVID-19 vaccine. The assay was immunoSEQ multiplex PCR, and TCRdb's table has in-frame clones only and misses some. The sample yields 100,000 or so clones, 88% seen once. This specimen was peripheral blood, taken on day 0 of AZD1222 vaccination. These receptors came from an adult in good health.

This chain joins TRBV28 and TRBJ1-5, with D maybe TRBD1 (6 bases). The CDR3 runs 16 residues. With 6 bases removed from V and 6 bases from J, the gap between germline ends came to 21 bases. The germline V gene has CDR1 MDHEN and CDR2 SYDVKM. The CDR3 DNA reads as TGTGCCAGCAGCCGCAAACTGGGGGGGCCGGGTCAGCCCCAGCATTTT. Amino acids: CASSRKLGGPGQPQHF. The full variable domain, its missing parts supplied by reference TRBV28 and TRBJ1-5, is DVKVTQSSRYLVKRTGEKVFLECVQDMDHENMFWYRQDPGLGLRLIYFSYDVKMKEKGDIPEGYSVSREKKERFSLILESASTNQTSMYLCASSRKLGGPGQPQHFGDGTRLSIL.

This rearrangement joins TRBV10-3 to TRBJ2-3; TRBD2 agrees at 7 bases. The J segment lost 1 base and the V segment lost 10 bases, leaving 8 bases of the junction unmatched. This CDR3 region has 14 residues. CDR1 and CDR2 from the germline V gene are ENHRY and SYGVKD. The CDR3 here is CATKGGSGTDTQYF. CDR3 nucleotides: TGTGCCACCAAGGGCGGGAGCGGCACAGATACGCAGTATTTT.

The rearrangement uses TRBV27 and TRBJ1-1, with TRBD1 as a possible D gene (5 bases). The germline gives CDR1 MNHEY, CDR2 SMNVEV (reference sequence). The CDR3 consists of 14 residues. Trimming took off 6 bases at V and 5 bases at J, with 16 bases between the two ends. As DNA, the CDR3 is TGTGCCAGCAGCCTAAGGGCAGGGTTGACTGAAGCTTTCTTT. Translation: CASSLRAGLTEAFF.

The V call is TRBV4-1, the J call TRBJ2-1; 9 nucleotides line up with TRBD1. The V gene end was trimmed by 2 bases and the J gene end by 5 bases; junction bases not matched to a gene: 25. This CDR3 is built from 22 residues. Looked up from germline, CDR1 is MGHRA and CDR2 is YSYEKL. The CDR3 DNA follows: TGCGCCAGCAGCCAAATCGTTGGGACAGGGACCCTCTCCGAGCGGGGAAACAATGAGCAGTTCTTC. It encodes CASSQIVGTGTLSERGNNEQFF.

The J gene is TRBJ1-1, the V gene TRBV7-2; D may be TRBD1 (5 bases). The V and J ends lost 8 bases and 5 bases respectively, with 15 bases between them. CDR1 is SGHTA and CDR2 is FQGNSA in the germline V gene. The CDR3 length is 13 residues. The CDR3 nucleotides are TGTGCCAGCTCAGCCGGGGGGGTTACTGAAGCTTTCTTT. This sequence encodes CASSAGGVTEAFF.

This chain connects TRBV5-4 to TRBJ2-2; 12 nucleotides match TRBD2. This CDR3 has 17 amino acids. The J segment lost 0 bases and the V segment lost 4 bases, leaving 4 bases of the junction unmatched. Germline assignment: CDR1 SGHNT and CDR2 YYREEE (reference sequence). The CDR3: CASSPSGRAANTGELFF. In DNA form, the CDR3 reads TGTGCCAGCAGCCCTAGCGGGAGGGCCGCGAACACCGGGGAGCTGTTTTTT.

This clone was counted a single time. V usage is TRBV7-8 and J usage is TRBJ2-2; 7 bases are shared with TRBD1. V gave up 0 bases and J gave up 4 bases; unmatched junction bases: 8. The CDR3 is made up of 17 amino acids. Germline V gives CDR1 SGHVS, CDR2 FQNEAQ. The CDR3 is CASSLATGTVLTGELFF. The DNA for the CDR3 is TGTGCCAGCAGCTTAGCGACCGGGACAGTCCTCACCGGGGAGCTGTTTTTT.

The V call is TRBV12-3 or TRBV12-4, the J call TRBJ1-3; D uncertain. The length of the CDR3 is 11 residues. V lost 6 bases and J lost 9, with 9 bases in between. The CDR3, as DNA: TGTGCCAGCAGGTGGTCGGGCACCATATATTTT. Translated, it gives CASRWSGTIYF.